One sample yielded the 32 T cell receptor beta chains listed below, sequenced in a study of blood T cell repertoires in COVID-19. Sequencing used immunoSEQ multiplex PCR; TCRdb keeps in-frame clones, though not all of them. The data show just over 60,000 clones, around four fifths seen once. The sequencing input was peripheral blood. The origin of the receptors is a woman older than 75 with active or convalescent COVID-19.

The chain couples TRBV29-1 to TRBJ2-3, with 8 bases aligning to TRBD2. The V gene's germline CDR1 is SQVTM and CDR2 ANQGSEA. The CDR3 contains 12 residues. Trimming took 6 bases from V and 4 from J; bases not matched to a gene: 3. The CDR3 DNA reads TGCAGCGTGGGACTAGTAGCAGATACGCAGTATTTT. This gives the protein CSVGLVADTQYF.

The chain is built from TRBV10-3 and TRBJ1-5; no reliable D call. CDR3 length: 13 amino acids. Germline CDR1 is ENHRY and CDR2 is SYGVKD. Trimming shortened V by 6 bases and J by 3 bases, and 9 bases separated the two germline ends. CDR3 in amino acids: CAIRDSVNQPQHF. CDR3 coding DNA: TGTGCCATCAGGGACTCGGTCAATCAGCCCCAGCATTTT.

This chain connects TRBV19 to TRBJ2-5; 7 bases are a match to TRBD2. This CDR3 spans 15 amino acids. From germline, CDR1 is LNHDA and CDR2 SQIVND (reference sequence). J lost 4 bases, V lost 3 bases, and 8 bases had no gene match. CDR3 amino acids: CASSIPGLHRETQYF. CDR3 in DNA: TGTGCCAGTAGTATCCCGGGACTACACCGAGAGACCCAGTACTTC.

The rearrangement links TRBV25-1 to TRBJ2-3, with a possible D match to TRBD1 (5 bases). Germline CDR1 MGHDK, CDR2 SYGVNS. The CDR3 contains 14 residues. V was cut by 3 bases and J by 3 bases, with 10 bases left in between. The CDR3 region is CASSEGPPTDTQYF. CDR3 nucleotide sequence: TGTGCCAGCAGTGAGGGGCCGCCGACAGATACGCAGTATTTT.

The chain uses TRBV11-3 and TRBJ2-7; D call uncertain. The germline V gene has CDR1 SGHNT and CDR2 YENEEA. This CDR3 has 12 residues. Trimming removed 0 bases at V and 7 bases at J, with 7 bases between. DNA of the CDR3: TGTGCCAGCAGCTTAGAACGCGCAGAGCAGTACTTC. Protein product: CASSLERAEQYF.

The chain joins TRBV24-1 to TRBJ2-1, with 7 bases identical to TRBD1. Germline V gene sequence: CDR1 KGHDR, CDR2 SFDVKD. CDR3 length: 16 amino acids. Germline trimming cut 2 bases from V and 5 bases from J; bases unmatched to any gene: 8. The CDR3 loop reads CATSDSGQGVNNEQFF. The CDR3 coding sequence is TGTGCCACCAGTGATTCCGGGCAGGGGGTTAACAATGAGCAGTTCTTC.

This clone has at least ten counts. The chain combines TRBV5-8 with TRBJ2-1; TRBD2 agrees at 9 bases. This CDR3 has 15 residues. Germline-derived CDR1 and CDR2 are SGHTS and YDEGEE. After removal of 3 bases from V and 8 bases from J, the junction contained 9 bases not matched to a gene. CDR3 sequence reads: CASSSGASGAYEQFF. CDR3 in DNA: TGTGCCAGCAGCTCCGGGGCTAGCGGGGCGTATGAGCAGTTCTTC.

This sequence joins TRBV6-5 and TRBJ1-5, with unresolved D. V lost 11 bases and J 4 bases, leaving 18 bases between the germline ends. CDR1 MNHEY and CDR2 SVGAGI come from the germline V gene. CDR3 length: 14 amino acids. CDR3 protein: CASGNLLLNQPQHF. CDR3 coding DNA: TGTGCCTCCGGGAACTTGTTACTGAATCAGCCCCAGCATTTT.

This clone was found once. The chain employs TRBV5-4 and TRBJ1-4; 11 bases align to TRBD1. This CDR3 spans 16 amino acids. Germline V gene lookup returns CDR1 SGHNT and CDR2 YYREEE (reference sequence). Trimming cost V 5 bases and J 6 bases; bases outside gene matches: 9. The CDR3 nucleotides are TGTGCCAGCAGTCGCGGTCCGGGACAGGGGGATGAAAAACTGTTTTTT. Translating it yields CASSRGPGQGDEKLFF.

The chain recombines TRBV6-5 with TRBJ1-2, with D tentatively TRBD1 (5 bases). The V end was cut by 7 bases, the J end by 1 base, with 13 bases between. The length of the CDR3 is 14 residues. Germline loops: CDR1 MNHEY, CDR2 SVGAGI. Here the CDR3 DNA reads TGTGCCAGCACCCGGACACCGGATAACTATGGCTACACCTTC. It specifies CASTRTPDNYGYTF.

The genes are TRBV5-1 and TRBJ1-2; 9 nucleotides line up with TRBD1. The CDR3 spans 16 residues. The V gene's germline CDR1 is SGHRS and CDR2 YFSETQ. V gave up 0 bases and J gave up 3 bases; unmatched junction bases: 6. The CDR3 loop reads CASSLGYRGRDYGYTF. DNA for the CDR3: TGCGCCAGCAGCTTGGGATACAGGGGGCGCGACTATGGCTACACCTTC.

V usage is TRBV9 and J usage is TRBJ2-1; TRBD1 matches 10 bases. V lost 4 bases to trimming and J lost 2 bases; unmatched junction nucleotides: 9. The CDR3 has 17 amino acids. The V gene's germline CDR1 is SGDLS and CDR2 YYNGEE. Here the CDR3 reads CASSSRFDRGPYNEQFF. Here the CDR3 DNA reads TGTGCCAGCAGCTCTAGATTCGACAGGGGGCCCTACAATGAGCAGTTCTTC.

V is TRBV24-1 and J is TRBJ1-1; D is possibly TRBD1 (6 bases). This CDR3 comprises 11 residues. Trimming removed 12 bases at V and 12 bases at J, with 19 bases between. The germline CDR1 and CDR2 sequences are KGHDR and SFDVKD. This CDR3 reads CAPVLGARTFF. The DNA of the CDR3 is TGTGCCCCCGTGTTGGGGGCGCGGACTTTCTTT.

V and J are TRBV11-2 and TRBJ1-4; 10 bases agree with TRBD1. The CDR3 length is 15 residues. The germline gives CDR1 SGHAT, CDR2 FQNNGV. V lost 5 bases, J lost 5 bases, and 5 bases stayed unmatched. CDR3 amino acids: CASSPRTGGNEKLFF. DNA of the CDR3: TGTGCCAGCAGCCCTCGGACAGGGGGAAATGAAAAACTGTTTTTT.

The chain couples TRBV6-5 to TRBJ1-2; D is perhaps TRBD1 (5 bases). V gave up 0 bases and J gave up 5 bases, with 10 bases separating them. CDR3 length: 14 amino acids. The germline V gene has CDR1 MNHEY and CDR2 SVGAGI. CDR3 residues: CASSYSPRVYGYTF. The CDR3, as DNA: TGTGCCAGCAGTTACTCACCCAGGGTGTATGGCTACACCTTC.

This clone was seen only a few times. The chain couples TRBV4-1 to TRBJ2-2, with 7 bases fitting TRBD1. Germline-derived CDR1 and CDR2 are MGHRA and YSYEKL. Losses at the gene ends were 0 bases for V and 4 bases for J; bases not matched to a gene: 8. The CDR3 is 17 amino acids. CDR3 DNA sequence: TGCGCCAGCAGCCAAGATCTGAGGACAGGTACCACCGGGGAGCTGTTTTTT. It encodes CASSQDLRTGTTGELFF.

This clone was found a few times. The chain combines TRBV19 with TRBJ2-7; 9 bases are a match to TRBD1. The V segment lost 3 bases and the J segment 5 bases; nucleotides outside the gene matches: 2. CDR1 is LNHDA, CDR2 SQIVND, per germline (reference sequence). This CDR3 is 13 amino acids long. CDR3 nucleotides: TGTGCCAGTAGTATGGGACAGGGCCACGAGCAGTACTTC. Translating gives CASSMGQGHEQYF. Variable domain in full (rest from reference TRBV19 and TRBJ2-7): DGGITQSPKYLFRKEGQNVTLSCEQNLNHDAMYWYRQDPGQGLRLIYYSQIVNDFQKGDIAEGYSVSREKKESFPLTVTSAQKNPTAFYLCASSMGQGHEQYFGPGTRLTVT.

The DNA of the CDR3 is TGCGCCAGCAGCTCCATGACAGGTTCCGCGGAAAAACTGTTTTTT. This translates into CASSSMTGSAEKLFF. The genes are TRBV5-1 and TRBJ1-4; D might be TRBD1 (6 bases). The CDR3 has 15 residues. Germline values: CDR1 SGHRS, CDR2 YFSETQ. The germline V and J ends were trimmed by 3 bases and 8 bases, with 17 bases remaining between them.

This clone was counted many times. This rearrangement joins TRBV2 to TRBJ1-5, with TRBD1 as a possible D gene (6 bases). Trimming stripped 8 bases from V and 4 bases from J, with 15 bases between. The CDR3 is made up of 14 amino acids. From germline, CDR1 is SNHLY and CDR2 FYNNEI. The CDR3 DNA reads TGTGCCAGCCGGCCGGGACATACTAATCAGCCCCAGCATTTT. Its protein is CASRPGHTNQPQHF.

This clone was found many times. J is TRBJ2-7 and V is TRBV5-4; TRBD1 might be the D (5 bases). The germline CDR1 and CDR2 sequences are SGHNT and YYREEE (reference sequence). The V gene lost 0 bases and the J gene lost 1 base, with 11 bases spanning the gap. There are 15 residues in the CDR3. The CDR3 coding sequence is TGTGCCAGCAGCTTGGCGGCAGGGCCGTCCTACGAGCAGTACTTC. Translated: CASSLAAGPSYEQYF.

This clone was seen only once. V usage is TRBV2 and J usage is TRBJ2-1; tentatively, D is TRBD2 (5 bases). Germline V gene sequence: CDR1 SNHLY, CDR2 FYNNEI. The CDR3 covers 16 residues. The V gene lost 4 bases and the J gene lost 7 bases, with 20 bases spanning the gap. In nucleotides, the CDR3 is TGTGCCAGCAGTGGAAGACGGGGAACCCTGGGGAATGAGCAGTTCTTC. Translating it yields CASSGRRGTLGNEQFF.

The rearrangement links TRBV5-1 to TRBJ1-2; 7 bases agree with TRBD1. The CDR3 consists of 14 residues. Looked up from germline, CDR1 is SGHRS and CDR2 is YFSETQ. V was pared by 4 bases and J by 4 bases, with 7 bases of the junction left unmatched. The CDR3 DNA reads TGCGCCAGCAGCCTCGGGGGACAGTCCTATGGCTACACCTTC. Protein sequence: CASSLGGQSYGYTF. Supplemented by reference TRBV5-1 and TRBJ1-2, the full variable domain reads KAGVTQTPRYLIKTRGQQVTLSCSPISGHRSVSWYQQTPGQGLQFLFEYFSETQRNKGNFPGRFSGRQFSNSRSEMNVSTLELGDSALYLCASSLGGQSYGYTFGSGTRLTVV.

This chain connects TRBV10-3 to TRBJ2-5; 11 bases are a match to TRBD2. The CDR3 spans 16 residues. V shed 5 bases, J shed 2 bases, and the junction held 7 bases outside the gene matches. Per the germline V gene, CDR1 is ENHRY and CDR2 is SYGVKD. DNA for the CDR3: TGTGCCATCAGTTCGGGGACTAGCGGATCTCAAGAGACCCAGTACTTC. Protein: CAISSGTSGSQETQYF.

The J gene is TRBJ1-1, the V gene TRBV19, with D tentatively TRBD1 (5 bases). The germline V and J ends were trimmed by 3 bases and 7 bases, with 15 bases remaining between them. The CDR3 is made up of 14 amino acids. The germline V gene encodes CDR1 LNHDA and CDR2 SQIVND (reference sequence). Here the CDR3 reads CASSIERQGFEAFF. The CDR3 DNA follows: TGTGCCAGTAGTATTGAACGGCAGGGCTTTGAAGCTTTCTTT.

The V call is TRBV7-9, the J call TRBJ1-2; D remains ambiguous. The CDR3 has 14 residues. From germline, CDR1 is SEHNR and CDR2 FQNEAQ (reference sequence). V lost 4 bases and J lost 5, with 14 bases in between. The CDR3 loop reads CASSSPREPYGYTF. CDR3 coding DNA: TGTGCCAGCAGCTCCCCCCGGGAGCCTTATGGCTACACCTTC.

The rearrangement uses TRBV4-1 and TRBJ1-2; 11 nucleotides match TRBD1. The junction had 5 bases not matched to a gene; V was cut back by 3 bases and J by 8 bases. The CDR3 consists of 14 residues. Germline CDR1 is MGHRA and CDR2 is YSYEKL. The chain's CDR3 is CASSHGQGAEGYTF. The CDR3 DNA reads as TGCGCCAGCAGCCACGGACAGGGGGCAGAAGGCTACACCTTC.

This chain connects TRBV14 to TRBJ1-2, with unresolved D. V was shortened by 1 base and J by 8 bases, with 11 bases between the two germline ends. The CDR3 spans 13 residues. Germline loops: CDR1 SGHDN, CDR2 FVKESK. CDR3 protein: CASSQVSVQGYTF. In nucleotides, the CDR3 is TGTGCCAGCAGCCAAGTCTCAGTTCAAGGCTACACCTTC.

The CDR3 bases are TGTGCCAGTAGTAGATACGGACAGACAAACTATGGCTACACCTTC. Translation gives CASSRYGQTNYGYTF. The chain links TRBV19 to TRBJ1-2; maybe TRBD1 (6 bases). This CDR3 has 15 amino acids. Germline CDR1 is LNHDA and CDR2 is SQIVND (reference sequence). The ends were cut back, 4 bases at V and 2 bases at J, with 14 bases in the middle.

The V and J genes are TRBV11-3 and TRBJ1-3, with D unclear. Germline-derived CDR1 and CDR2 are SGHNT and YENEEA. V lost 3 bases to trimming and J lost 7 bases, with 7 bases between them. The CDR3 is 12 amino acids. Here the CDR3 reads CASSFRSNTIYF. The CDR3 region has the DNA TGTGCCAGCAGCTTTCGGTCCAACACCATATATTTT.

V is TRBV6-1 and J is TRBJ2-2, with TRBD2 identical over 7 bases. Germline V gene data show CDR1 as MNHNS and CDR2 as SASEGT. V gave up 3 bases and J gave up 8 bases; unmatched junction bases: 6. The CDR3 is made up of 14 amino acids. In DNA form, the CDR3 reads TGTGCCAGCAGTGACGGGGGGAATGGAGGGGAGCTGTTTTTT. Translated: CASSDGGNGGELFF.

This chain uses TRBV3-1 (or the pseudogene TRBV3-2) with TRBJ2-1; 10 bases agree with TRBD2. J was trimmed by 6 bases and V by 4 bases; bases with no gene match: 12. The CDR3 contains 17 residues. From germline, CDR1 is LGHDT and CDR2 YNNKEL (reference sequence). Here the CDR3 reads CASSRERGGITLNEQFF. Here the CDR3 DNA reads TGTGCCAGCAGCCGGGAGCGGGGGGGGATTACCCTCAATGAGCAGTTCTTC.

This clone was observed a handful of times. The genes are TRBV7-8 and TRBJ1-2, with a tentative D call TRBD1 (6 bases). Germline V CDR1 and CDR2: SGHVS, FQNEAQ. V gave up 1 base and J gave up 5 bases, with 11 bases separating them. The CDR3 length is 14 residues. CDR3: CASSLGAQGYGYTF. The CDR3 coding sequence is TGTGCCAGCAGCTTAGGCGCTCAGGGGTATGGCTACACCTTC.